Listed here are 4 T cell receptor beta chains from one sample, sequenced in a study of blood T cell repertoires in COVID-19. The repertoire was sequenced with immunoSEQ multiplex PCR; TCRdb's copy has only in-frame clones and lacks some. The sample includes 35,000 to 50,000 clones, roughly 93% of them seen just once. The sequencing input was peripheral blood. These receptors were taken from a man between 45 and 60 years old with active COVID-19.

This rearrangement joins TRBV30 to TRBJ2-7; D is uncertain. Trimming took 3 bases from V and 0 from J, leaving 3 bases between them. The germline V gene has CDR1 GTSNPN and CDR2 SVGIG (reference sequence). This CDR3 contains 11 residues. The CDR3 nucleotides read TGTGCCTGGAGCATCTCCTACGAGCAGTACTTC. Encoded protein: CAWSISYEQYF.

The chain couples TRBV5-1 to TRBJ2-2, with 15 bases aligning to TRBD2. Germline CDR1 and CDR2: SGHRS and YFSETQ. The CDR3 covers 17 residues. V lost 5 bases, J lost 5 bases, and 7 bases stayed unmatched. The CDR3 protein is CASRQGLAGGVTGELFF. As DNA, the CDR3 is TGCGCCAGCAGACAGGGACTAGCGGGAGGTGTAACCGGGGAGCTGTTTTTT.

The J gene is TRBJ2-2, the V gene TRBV12-5; possibly TRBD2 for D (6 bases). There are 16 residues in the CDR3. Trimming shortened V by 4 bases and J by 4 bases, and 16 bases separated the two germline ends. CDR1 is LGHNT and CDR2 is FRNRAP in the germline V gene. The CDR3 bases are TGTGCTAGTGGTTCCAGCCCCGGCGGGATCACCGGGGAGCTGTTTTTT. This encodes CASGSSPGGITGELFF.

Written as DNA, the CDR3 is TGCGCCAGCGTGGATGGGAGGGTTTACAATGAGCAGTTCTTC. This translates into CASVDGRVYNEQFF. The chain couples TRBV10-2 to TRBJ2-1, with 7 bases lining up with TRBD2. Losses at the gene ends were 8 bases for V and 4 bases for J; bases not matched to a gene: 8. This CDR3 is built from 14 residues. CDR1 and CDR2 from the germline V gene are WSHSY and SAAADI.